This TCR beta chain derives from a study of blood T cell repertoires in COVID-19. Study-wide background: COVID-19 samples from acute and convalescent phases originated in the United States, Italy and Spain. PBMCs, B-cell-depleted T cells, or T cells provided the cDNA or gDNA that made up the material.

This clone was detected once. This CDR3 region has 15 residues. CDR1 SNHLY and CDR2 FYNNEI come from the germline V gene. With V trimmed by 5 bases and J by 2 bases, 3 bases remained unmatched. Original methodology: Nucleated cell number was recorded as an estimate derived from reference gene primer amplification. Here immunoSEQ multiplex PCR was the method, and the copy in TCRdb shows in-frame clones only, minus some. The DNA gave D and trimming, while V, J and clone size come from that table. The sample includes about 50,000 clones, 90% to 95% of them seen just once. Specimen: peripheral blood. The rearrangement links TRBV2 to TRBJ2-3; 11 nucleotides match TRBD2. This TCR derives from a woman older than 75 with acute or convalescent COVID-19. The CDR3 spells CASSLLAGVTDTQYF. The CDR3, as DNA: TGTGCCAGCAGTTTACTAGCGGGAGTCACAGATACGCAGTATTTT.